This is a list of T cell receptor beta chains from one sample in a study of blood T cells in healthy people across ages. In TCRdb, the 5' RACE reads were re-called with MiXCR into one record per CDR3 protein. Of hundreds of thousands of distinct CDR3 sequences in the sample, under 30% were seen once. The sample was also linked to a second study, of T cells of mothers and their children.

The sequencing sample was made of blood. All receptors derive from a boy between 5 and 17 years old in good health. Each CDR3 is given with its conserved first and last residue. Fields, in order: D gene, V gene, J gene, clone size, CDR3 protein, CDR3 DNA. The D gene is left open where the match is weak. Rows give clone size only sometimes, using once, few, many, or a class for an expanded clone.

d_call: TRBD1; v_call: TRBV7-2; j_call: TRBJ2-3; clone_size: few; cdr3_aa: CASSRAGQGKDTQYF; cdr3_nt: TGTGCCAGCAGTCGGGCGGGACAGGGGAAAGATACGCAGTATTTT
d_call: -; v_call: TRBV29-1; j_call: TRBJ2-4; clone_size: few; cdr3_aa: CSAPPEGKGNIQYF; cdr3_nt: TGCAGCGCCCCCCCTGAGGGAAAAGGGAACATTCAGTACTTC
d_call: TRBD2; v_call: TRBV3-1; j_call: TRBJ2-7; clone_size: few; cdr3_aa: CASSHDPAGGREQYF; cdr3_nt: TGTGCCAGCAGCCACGACCCAGCGGGAGGGCGCGAGCAGTACTTC
d_call: -; v_call: TRBV7-2; j_call: TRBJ2-3; clone_size: -; cdr3_aa: CASSFDLRTDTQYF; cdr3_nt: TGTGCCAGCAGCTTTGACCTTCGCACAGATACGCAGTATTTT
d_call: -; v_call: TRBV7-2; j_call: TRBJ2-7; clone_size: few; cdr3_aa: CASSLSLGTSVYEQYF; cdr3_nt: TGTGCCAGCAGCTTGAGTCTGGGAACTTCAGTTTACGAGCAGTACTTC
d_call: TRBD1; v_call: TRBV4-3; j_call: TRBJ1-2; clone_size: few; cdr3_aa: CASSQAGQGFYGYTF; cdr3_nt: TGCGCCAGCAGCCAAGCGGGACAGGGATTCTATGGCTACACCTTC
d_call: -; v_call: TRBV28; j_call: TRBJ1-4; clone_size: -; cdr3_aa: CASSYGGEKLFF; cdr3_nt: TGTGCCAGCAGTTACGGAGGTGAAAAACTGTTTTTT
d_call: TRBD2; v_call: TRBV20-1; j_call: TRBJ2-2; clone_size: few; cdr3_aa: CSARDTSGVRTGELFF; cdr3_nt: TGCAGTGCTAGGGACACTAGCGGGGTGCGGACCGGGGAGCTGTTTTTT
d_call: -; v_call: TRBV7-9; j_call: TRBJ2-7; clone_size: -; cdr3_aa: CAGSLGRALYEQYF; cdr3_nt: TGTGCCGGCAGCTTAGGTCGGGCCCTATACGAGCAGTACTTC
d_call: TRBD1; v_call: TRBV7-2; j_call: TRBJ1-6; clone_size: -; cdr3_aa: CASVGQGGSPLHF; cdr3_nt: TGTGCCAGCGTGGGACAGGGGGGTTCACCCCTCCACTTT
d_call: -; v_call: TRBV27; j_call: TRBJ2-5; clone_size: -; cdr3_aa: CASSSRRGQETQYF; cdr3_nt: TGTGCCAGCAGTTCGCGCAGGGGCCAAGAGACCCAGTACTTC
d_call: -; v_call: TRBV29-1; j_call: TRBJ2-3; clone_size: -; cdr3_aa: CSVTLRGGADTQYF; cdr3_nt: TGCAGCGTTACTCTTCGAGGGGGGGCAGATACGCAGTATTTT
d_call: -; v_call: TRBV5-6; j_call: TRBJ1-2; clone_size: -; cdr3_aa: CASSLDRYYGCTF; cdr3_nt: TGTGCCAGCAGCTTGGACAGGTATTATGGCTGCACCTTC
d_call: TRBD1; v_call: TRBV5-1; j_call: TRBJ1-2; clone_size: -; cdr3_aa: CASRIYRGLSYGYTF; cdr3_nt: TGCGCCAGCAGAATCTACAGGGGGCTTAGCTATGGCTACACCTTC
d_call: TRBD1; v_call: TRBV2; j_call: TRBJ1-4; clone_size: few; cdr3_aa: CASSEAVTGAGEKLFF; cdr3_nt: TGTGCCAGCAGTGAAGCGGTTACAGGGGCTGGCGAAAAACTGTTTTTT
d_call: TRBD2; v_call: TRBV5-1; j_call: TRBJ2-5; clone_size: many; cdr3_aa: CASSQQTSGTRKETQYF; cdr3_nt: TGCGCCAGCAGCCAACAGACTAGCGGGACTCGAAAAGAGACCCAGTACTTC
d_call: TRBD1; v_call: TRBV4-3; j_call: TRBJ2-2; clone_size: few; cdr3_aa: CASSQGSFTGAGELFF; cdr3_nt: TGCGCCAGCAGCCAAGGGAGCTTTACAGGGGCCGGGGAGCTGTTTTTT
d_call: TRBD2; v_call: TRBV6-6; j_call: TRBJ2-3; clone_size: few; cdr3_aa: CASRLTSGSFADTQYF; cdr3_nt: TGTGCCAGCAGGTTGACTAGCGGGAGTTTCGCAGATACGCAGTATTTT
d_call: -; v_call: TRBV5-1; j_call: TRBJ2-5; clone_size: -; cdr3_aa: CASSRQLLETQYF; cdr3_nt: TGCGCCAGCAGCCGACAGCTACTAGAGACCCAGTACTTC
d_call: -; v_call: TRBV9; j_call: TRBJ1-4; clone_size: few; cdr3_aa: CASSPDGGEEKLFF; cdr3_nt: TGTGCCAGCAGCCCGGACGGGGGAGAGGAAAAACTGTTTTTT
d_call: -; v_call: TRBV3-1; j_call: TRBJ2-1; clone_size: few; cdr3_aa: CASSHGESSYNEQFF; cdr3_nt: TGTGCCAGCAGCCATGGGGAGAGCTCCTACAATGAGCAGTTCTTC
d_call: -; v_call: TRBV28; j_call: TRBJ1-4; clone_size: few; cdr3_aa: CASSFSGGLNEKLFF; cdr3_nt: TGTGCCAGCAGTTTTAGCGGGGGCCTTAATGAAAAACTGTTTTTT
d_call: -; v_call: TRBV5-1; j_call: TRBJ1-3; clone_size: -; cdr3_aa: CASSGDGRSSGNTIYF; cdr3_nt: TGCGCCAGCAGCGGGGACGGTCGGAGCTCTGGAAACACCATATATTTT
d_call: -; v_call: TRBV7-2; j_call: TRBJ2-3; clone_size: -; cdr3_aa: CASSLPQDTQYF; cdr3_nt: TGTGCCAGCAGCTTACCCCAAGATACGCAGTATTTT
d_call: TRBD1; v_call: TRBV4-3; j_call: TRBJ2-1; clone_size: -; cdr3_aa: CASSHRGTGVEQFF; cdr3_nt: TGCGCCAGCAGCCACCGAGGGACAGGGGTCGAGCAGTTCTTC
d_call: -; v_call: TRBV7-2; j_call: TRBJ2-4; clone_size: many; cdr3_aa: CASSLLSWDDVGNIQYF; cdr3_nt: TGTGCCAGCAGCTTACTATCGTGGGACGACGTGGGAAACATTCAGTACTTC
d_call: -; v_call: TRBV29-1; j_call: TRBJ1-1; clone_size: -; cdr3_aa: CSVERQLNTEAFF; cdr3_nt: TGCAGCGTTGAACGACAGTTGAACACTGAAGCTTTCTTT
d_call: TRBD2; v_call: TRBV11-2; j_call: TRBJ2-1; clone_size: few; cdr3_aa: CASSIGTSNEQFF; cdr3_nt: TGTGCCAGCAGCATCGGGACTAGCAATGAGCAGTTCTTC
d_call: -; v_call: TRBV4-3; j_call: TRBJ2-7; clone_size: -; cdr3_aa: CASSHRRGDEQYF; cdr3_nt: TGCGCCAGCAGCCACCGGCGGGGCGACGAGCAGTACTTC
d_call: -; v_call: TRBV15; j_call: TRBJ1-2; clone_size: few; cdr3_aa: CATSSRWQGHYGYTF; cdr3_nt: TGTGCCACCAGCAGCCGGTGGCAGGGTCACTATGGCTACACCTTC
d_call: -; v_call: TRBV7-9; j_call: TRBJ2-2; clone_size: many; cdr3_aa: CASSSRAGTNTGELFF; cdr3_nt: TGTGCCAGCAGCTCACGAGCCGGGACCAACACCGGGGAGCTGTTTTTT
d_call: -; v_call: TRBV3-1; j_call: TRBJ2-1; clone_size: -; cdr3_aa: CASSLYRSNEQFF; cdr3_nt: TGTGCCAGCAGCCTCTACAGATCCAATGAGCAGTTCTTC